The 3 T cell receptor beta chains given below trace back to one sample, sequenced in a study of cytomegalovirus exposure and HLA in healthy donors. The study ran its PCR with 60 Vbeta and 13 Jbeta primers. TCRdb keeps only in-frame clones here, not all; method: immunoSEQ multiplex PCR. The sample carries 100,000 to 150,000 clones, about 85% recorded once. Sequenced: PBMCs. Receptors originate from a boy aged 5 to 17 in good health and CMV-seronegative.

In nucleotides, the CDR3 is TGCGCCAGCAGCTTTTCGAGCTGGGACAGCCCCAACTATGGCTACACCTTC. This sequence encodes CASSFSSWDSPNYGYTF. This sequence joins TRBV5-1 and TRBJ1-2, with TRBD1 matching over 7 bases. Germline loops: CDR1 SGHRS, CDR2 YFSETQ. Unmatched junction bases numbered 12, after V lost 2 bases and J lost 2 bases. This CDR3 region has 17 residues. The variable domain in full, with the rest retrieved from reference TRBV5-1 and TRBJ1-2, is KAGVTQTPRYLIKTRGQQVTLSCSPISGHRSVSWYQQTPGQGLQFLFEYFSETQRNKGNFPGRFSGRQFSNSRSEMNVSTLELGDSALYLCASSFSSWDSPNYGYTFGSGTRLTVV.

J is TRBJ1-1 and V is TRBV7-9, with TRBD1 matching over 7 bases. The germline CDR1 and CDR2 sequences are SEHNR and FQNEAQ (reference sequence). V shed 5 bases, J shed 0 bases, and the junction held 6 bases outside the gene matches. This CDR3 is 15 amino acids long. CDR3 loop: CASSAPGGLNTEAFF. Written as DNA, the CDR3 is TGTGCCAGCAGCGCCCCAGGGGGACTGAACACTGAAGCTTTCTTT.

This chain links TRBV5-5 with TRBJ2-7; 10 nucleotides match TRBD1. Germline-derived CDR1 and CDR2 are SGHKS and YYEKEE (reference sequence). With 0 bases clipped from V and 2 bases from J, the junction kept 5 bases outside the gene matches. This CDR3 is built from 16 residues. The DNA of the CDR3 is TGTGCCAGCAGCTTGGGGGGACAGGGGAGAACCTACGAGCAGTACTTC. This codes for CASSLGGQGRTYEQYF.